This TCR beta chain was captured in a study of control samples from healthy donors and cancer patients. Sequencing was performed with immunoSEQ multiplex PCR; in TCRdb, only in-frame clones are kept and a portion is missing. The sample includes 130,000 to 150,000 clones, over 85% seen only once; the top ten take approximately 10%. CDR1 is LNHNV and CDR2 is YYDKDF in the germline V gene (reference sequence). V lost 1 base to trimming and J lost 5 bases; unmatched junction nucleotides: 4. The CDR3 runs 14 residues. The chain combines TRBV15 with TRBJ2-5; 7 positions match TRBD2. Sequencing used blood. This receptor was identified in a man in his thirties or forties in good health. The CDR3 DNA sequence: TGTGCCACCAGCAGAGGGGCGGGAGTGGAGACCCAGTACTTC. Encoded protein: CATSRGAGVETQYF.